The 23 T cell receptor beta chains in this list originate from one sample, sequenced in a study of T-cell reconstitution after alpha-beta-depleted transplantation in children. The TCRbeta library was prepared with unique molecular identifiers. TCRdb re-derived calls from the PCR reads in MiXCR, one entry per CDR3 protein. Here the sample spans hundreds of thousands of distinct CDR3 sequences, 13% being singletons. Material: PBMCs, mostly from graft donor cells, obtained 360 days after TCRalphabeta/CD19-depleted stem cell transplant. These receptors were collected from a male patient younger than 18 who had a stem cell transplant for acute myeloid leukemia, so the T cells may come from the graft donor.

In its sample, this clonotype was seen many times. The chain links TRBV4-3 to TRBJ1-2; no firm D call. Germline-derived CDR1 and CDR2 are LGHNA and YSLEER. The CDR3 is 18 residues long. V was shortened by 4 bases and J by 1 base, with 22 bases between the two germline ends. Here the CDR3 DNA reads TGCGCCAGCAGCCCCCGAACTGGAGTAGTCAGATTTAACTATGGCTACACCTTC. Protein: CASSPRTGVVRFNYGYTF.

The CDR3 here is CASSQQGNPLANVLTF. As DNA, the CDR3 is TGTGCCAGCAGCCAACAAGGGAACCCACTGGCCAACGTCCTGACTTTC. V is TRBV7-9 and J is TRBJ2-6; no reliable D call. Trimming cost V 5 bases and J 6 bases, with 17 bases left between them. The CDR3 consists of 16 residues. Germline V gene lookup returns CDR1 SEHNR and CDR2 FQNEAQ (reference sequence).

This clonotype was picked up many times. V gene TRBV29-1 combines with J gene TRBJ2-7; either TRBD1 or TRBD2 may supply D (5 bases each). Trimming took off 7 bases at V and 5 bases at J, with 12 bases between the two ends. The length of the CDR3 is 11 residues. CDR1 and CDR2 (germline): SQVTM, ANQGSEA. The CDR3 reads CSARGVNEQYF. In DNA form, the CDR3 reads TGCAGCGCTAGAGGGGTGAACGAGCAGTACTTC.

This clonotype was observed a handful of times. In DNA form, the CDR3 reads TGTGCCAGCAGTTCTGATGACGAAGCTAGGGCCGGGGAGCTGTTTTTT. Its translation: CASSSDDEARAGELFF. The V call is TRBV6-2 or TRBV6-3, the J call TRBJ2-2; no definite D call. CDR1 is MNHEY, CDR2 SVGEGT, per germline. V was trimmed by 4 bases and J by 6 bases, leaving 18 bases between them. The CDR3 is 16 residues long.

The chain combines TRBV28 with TRBJ2-1, with 9 bases identical to TRBD2. The V gene end was trimmed by 7 bases and the J gene end by 2 bases; junction bases not matched to a gene: 3. CDR1 is MDHEN and CDR2 is SYDVKM in the germline V gene. The CDR3 is 14 residues long. CDR3 sequence (DNA): TGTGCCAGCAAAGCGGGAGGTACCTACAATGAGCAGTTCTTC. Its protein product is CASKAGGTYNEQFF.

A few counts support this clonotype. The genes are TRBV2 and TRBJ2-1, with TRBD1 as a possible D gene (6 bases). CDR1 is SNHLY, CDR2 FYNNEI, per germline. The CDR3 is made up of 13 amino acids. V lost 10 bases and J lost 6, with 16 bases in between. The CDR3 sequence: CAIQGRQVNEQFF. The CDR3, as DNA: TGTGCCATACAGGGTCGCCAGGTCAATGAGCAGTTCTTC.

CDR3 coding DNA: TGTGCCAGCAGTTTATGGGCCGGGACGGGTGGGCGGGAAGCTTTCTTT. As protein: CASSLWAGTGGREAFF. This chain joins TRBV27 and TRBJ1-1; D possibly corresponds to TRBD1 (5 bases). Germline CDR1 MNHEY, CDR2 SMNVEV (reference sequence). V was clipped by 1 base and J by 8 bases, with 20 bases between them. The CDR3 has 16 amino acids.

This clonotype occurred a few times. The V call is TRBV29-1, the J call TRBJ1-1; D is uncertain. Trimming shortened V by 7 bases and J by 0 bases, and 12 bases separated the two germline ends. CDR1 and CDR2 (germline): SQVTM, ANQGSEA. The CDR3 totals 13 residues. The CDR3 loop reads CSAERIMNTEAFF. CDR3 coding DNA: TGCAGCGCCGAACGGATTATGAACACTGAAGCTTTCTTT.

In its sample, this clonotype was seen a few times. The V call is TRBV29-1, the J call TRBJ2-2; maybe TRBD1 (6 bases). This CDR3 spans 12 amino acids. Trimming removed 7 bases at V and 4 bases at J, with 10 bases between. Germline CDR1 is SQVTM and CDR2 is ANQGSEA. CDR3 DNA: TGCAGCGCAGAAGGGGGCACCGGGGAGCTGTTTTTT. Protein product: CSAEGGTGELFF.

This clonotype turned up a few times. The chain carries TRBV29-1 and TRBJ1-4; D is perhaps TRBD1 (6 bases). V was trimmed by 2 bases and J by 8 bases, leaving 12 bases between them. This CDR3 spans 13 amino acids. Germline V lookup: CDR1 SQVTM, CDR2 ANQGSEA. The CDR3 DNA reads as TGCAGCGTTGAACCTGGAAGGGGGGAAAAACTGTTTTTT. Protein product: CSVEPGRGEKLFF. Combining the CDR3 with reference TRBV29-1 and TRBJ1-4 gives the whole variable domain SAVISQKPSRDICQRGTSLTIQCQVDSQVTMMFWYRQQPGQSLTLIATANQGSEATYESGFVIDKFPISRPNLTFSTLTVSNMSPEDSSIYLCSVEPGRGEKLFFGSGTQLSVL.

The chain has TRBV6-2 or TRBV6-3 and TRBJ2-7, with TRBD1 as a possible D gene (5 bases). CDR3 size: 14 residues. Trimming pared 6 bases from V and 0 bases from J, leaving 12 bases between. From germline, CDR1 is MNHEY and CDR2 SVGEGT. The CDR3: CASRLTDYSYEQYF. DNA of the CDR3: TGTGCCAGCAGACTGACAGATTACTCCTACGAGCAGTACTTC.

This clonotype showed up many times. The J gene is TRBJ2-2, the V gene TRBV11-3; D is possibly TRBD2 (5 bases). Trimming cost V 5 bases and J 5 bases, with 15 bases left between them. The CDR3 covers 15 residues. The germline V gene has CDR1 SGHNT and CDR2 YENEEA. In DNA, the CDR3 is TGTGCCAGCAGCCCCGACGGGGAGTTGACCGGGGAGCTGTTTTTT. Translated: CASSPDGELTGELFF.

To note about this clonotype: Just one base apart from a much larger clone, this may be a read error. The conserved phenylalanine or tryptophan is not found at the CDR3 terminus, so this likely reflects a read error. The CDR3 here is CSVHFPGLPTGELFC. DNA of the CDR3: TGCAGCGTCCATTTTCCGGGACTCCCCACCGGGGAGCTGTTTTGT. The chain is built from TRBV29-1 and TRBJ2-2; D is perhaps TRBD2 (6 bases). The CDR3 runs to 15 residues. Deletions cut 6 bases from V and 4 bases from J, with 18 bases between. Germline-derived CDR1 and CDR2 are SQVTM and ANQGSEA.

This clonotype was seen more than once but under ten times. An end of the junction does not agree with germline; a read error may underlie this. The chain couples TRBV7-7 to TRBJ2-2; D possibly uses TRBD1 or TRBD2 (5 bases each). CDR1 is SSHAT, CDR2 FNYEAQ, per germline (reference sequence). The CDR3 is 14 amino acids. CDR3: CASSKGPNTGELFF. DNA of the CDR3: TGTGCTAGCAGCAAGGGACCGAACACCGGGGAGCTGTTTTTT. Filled out from reference TRBV7-7 and TRBJ2-2, the complete variable domain reads GAGVSQSPRYKVTKRGQDVTLRCDPISSHATLYWYQQALGQGPEFLTYFNYEAQPDKSGLPSDRFSAERPEGSISTLTIQRTEQRDSAMYRCASSKGPNTGELFFGEGSRLTVL.

This clonotype showed up just a few times. The genes are TRBV29-1 and TRBJ2-3; D not certain. From germline, CDR1 is SQVTM and CDR2 ANQGSEA. The CDR3 is made up of 11 amino acids. Trimming took off 4 bases at V and 4 bases at J, with 6 bases between the two ends. CDR3 sequence (DNA): TGCAGCGTTGTTCAGGCAGATACGCAGTATTTT. This encodes CSVVQADTQYF.

This clonotype showed up many times. The rearrangement joins TRBV5-1 to TRBJ2-7, with D possibly matching TRBD2 (7 bases). The CDR3 length is 15 residues. With 4 bases removed from V and 3 bases from J, the gap between germline ends came to 17 bases. Germline loops: CDR1 SGHRS, CDR2 YFSETQ. CDR3 region: CASSAGARAGYEQYF. The DNA for the CDR3 is TGCGCCAGCAGCGCGGGGGCCAGAGCGGGCTACGAGCAGTACTTC.

This clonotype was observed a few times. V is TRBV10-3 and J is TRBJ2-7, with D tentatively TRBD1 (6 bases). Per the germline V gene, CDR1 is ENHRY and CDR2 is SYGVKD. The CDR3 is 14 residues long. V lost 2 bases and J 2 bases, leaving 10 bases between the germline ends. DNA for the CDR3: TGTGCCATCAGTGAGACGGGACACACCTACGAGCAGTACTTC. Amino acids: CAISETGHTYEQYF.

This clonotype was seen a handful of times. The chain couples TRBV20-1 to TRBJ2-1; D possibly matches TRBD1 or TRBD2 (6 bases each). V was clipped by 1 base and J by 5 bases, with 18 bases between them. The CDR3 loop spans 16 amino acids. Germline loops: CDR1 DFQATT, CDR2 SNEGSKA (reference sequence). CDR3 region: CSARGGGRDRDNEQFF. Written as DNA, the CDR3 is TGCAGTGCTAGAGGTGGGGGGCGGGACCGAGACAATGAGCAGTTCTTC.

This clonotype was found a few times. This chain joins TRBV20-1 and TRBJ2-3; TRBD1 matches at 7 bases. The J segment lost 1 base and the V segment lost 0 bases, leaving 7 bases of the junction unmatched. In germline, CDR1 is DFQATT, CDR2 SNEGSKA (reference sequence). The CDR3 extends over 16 amino acids. The CDR3 DNA reads as TGCAGTGCTAGAGATGGGGGCACAGGGGGCACAGATACGCAGTATTTT. This codes for CSARDGGTGGTDTQYF.

Only a few counts were recorded for this clonotype. The chain couples TRBV20-1 to TRBJ2-3; D call uncertain. Per germline, CDR1 DFQATT and CDR2 SNEGSKA (reference sequence). The V gene lost 6 bases and the J gene lost 0 bases, with 10 bases spanning the gap. CDR3 size: 13 residues. This CDR3 reads CSAGQTSTDTQYF. The CDR3 DNA follows: TGCAGTGCGGGTCAAACTAGCACAGATACGCAGTATTTT.

In this sample, this clonotype turned up a few times. The V and J genes are TRBV20-1 and TRBJ2-7, with D possibly matching TRBD2 (6 bases). V lost 0 bases to trimming and J lost 5 bases, with 23 bases between them. From germline, CDR1 is DFQATT and CDR2 SNEGSKA (reference sequence). CDR3 length: 17 amino acids. CDR3 in DNA: TGCAGTGCTAGAGAGCTACTAGCAGGAGAGATTTTAAACGAGCAGTACTTC. It is translated as CSARELLAGEILNEQYF.

This clonotype was picked up a small number of times. The chain uses TRBV20-1 and TRBJ2-1; 7 nucleotides align to TRBD2. The CDR3 is 15 residues long. From germline, CDR1 is DFQATT and CDR2 SNEGSKA (reference sequence). Trimming at V came to 4 bases and at J to 2 bases, leaving 8 bases not matched to a gene. CDR3 bases: TGCAGTGCTACCCGGGGAGGGGCCCCCTACAATGAGCAGTTCTTC. Its protein product is CSATRGGAPYNEQFF.

As regards this clonotype: A much bigger clone sits one base away, suggesting this may be a read error. V usage is TRBV28 and J usage is TRBJ2-1, with 10 nucleotides matching TRBD2. Per the germline V gene, CDR1 is MDHEN and CDR2 is SYDVKM. The CDR3 runs to 20 residues. Trimming removed 5 bases from V and 0 bases from J; junction bases left unmatched: 16. The CDR3 loop reads CASSPGSGRSQESSYNEQFF. The CDR3 DNA sequence: TGTGCCAGCAGTCCTGGTAGCGGGAGGTCCCAAGAAAGCTCCTACAATGAGCAGTTCTTC.